The rows below give T cell receptor beta chains drawn from one sample of a study of shared clonotypes between healthy human individuals. Sequencing used immunoSEQ multiplex PCR; TCRdb keeps in-frame clones, though not all of them. The sample carries around 690,000 clones, about 90% recorded once. The sample comprised memory CD8+ T cells from PBMCs. The receptors were sampled from a man in his late teens or twenties in good health. Some clones in this sample may be carry-over from other donors' samples. Both conserved end residues are trimmed from each CDR3.

v_gene	j_gene	CDR3aa
TRBV6-6	TRBJ2-2	ASSYSKATGELF
TRBV7-3	TRBJ2-5	ASSLTYISWTGGFKTQY
TRBV14	TRBJ2-2	ASSQVGGPGELF
TRBV28	TRBJ2-4	ASGLAKNIQY
TRBV9	TRBJ2-6	ASSARQSFSSGANVLT
TRBV19	TRBJ2-2	ASRNIRDTYTGELF
TRBV2	TRBJ1-1	ASSRTGRDHMNTEAF
TRBV15	TRBJ2-1	ATSLWGQSYNEQF
TRBV5-1	TRBJ1-2	ASSPGQGAMGHTNYGYT
TRBV5-1	TRBJ2-7	ASSQPGTAYEQY
TRBV7-2	TRBJ2-1	ASSSRGPSRYNEQF
TRBV11-2	TRBJ2-7	ASSLGGYMAYEQY
TRBV2	TRBJ2-5	ASSEALAGWETQY
TRBV29-1	TRBJ2-1	SVEGLAGEGRGYNEQF
TRBV19	TRBJ2-2	ASRYISAPGELF
TRBV5-1	TRBJ1-2	ASSLFQSKNGYT
TRBV30	TRBJ1-4	AWSYSATNEKLF
TRBV9	TRBJ2-2	ASSVYGANTGELF
TRBV7-8	TRBJ2-1	ASSPDFSDEQF
TRBV10-3	TRBJ2-1	AISESRELPFNEQF
TRBV7-9	TRBJ2-5	ASSLRQGAQETQY
TRBV28	TRBJ2-7	ASSFAGTFYEQY
TRBV28	TRBJ2-2	ASSPTLTGRTGELF
TRBV6-5	TRBJ1-2	ASSSAGPPGYGYT
TRBV19	TRBJ1-1	ASSIITANTEAF
TRBV4-1	TRBJ2-7	ASSHGTGYYEQY
TRBV5-6	TRBJ2-5	ASSARDSEGETQY
TRBV7-2	TRBJ2-7	ASSLLAESSYEQY
TRBV4-1	TRBJ1-4	ASSQDLGGGREKLF
TRBV7-2	TRBJ2-3	ASTIGGTSVDTQY
TRBV7-9	TRBJ2-7	ASSLERDYSYEQY
TRBV10-3	TRBJ2-7	ASRPGTVSYEQY
TRBV11-2	TRBJ1-1	ASSSRGTEAF
TRBV27	TRBJ1-5	ASSLVGTYNQPQH
TRBV19	TRBJ1-5	ASSFQDGFNQPQH
TRBV18	TRBJ2-2	ASSPKTRESGTGELF
TRBV28	TRBJ2-1	ASSLGRQYNEQF
TRBV6-1	TRBJ1-1	ASSGLSVYTEAF